This T cell receptor (beta chain) was observed in a study of T cells in narcolepsy. Whole-study context: Healthy controls were enrolled alongside patients with narcolepsy type 1 or type 2. Overall study findings and caveats: Reportedly, autoreactive clonotypes were serially detected in patients' blood but not controls'. No autoreactive T cell clone sequences appeared in some memory CD4+ repertoires. Autoreactive HCRT-specific and TRIB2-specific clonotypes were marked in same-patient CSF-versus-blood CD4+ comparisons.

V gave up 4 bases and J gave up 4 bases, with 20 bases separating them. This CDR3 region has 16 residues. Germline V gene data show CDR1 as SGDLS and CDR2 as YYNGEE. In the case of this clone: Its antigen is currently unknown.

Measured with immunoSEQ multiplex PCR; TCRdb has only the in-frame clones, and not every one. The sample yields some 29,000 clones, around 87% seen once. The sample consisted of memory (CD45RA-) CD4+ T cells from blood. The clonotype was recovered from a human donor in good health. The genes are TRBV9 and TRBJ2-5; D is possibly TRBD1 (5 bases). Here the CDR3 reads CASSPGVLGAGETQYF. The CDR3 DNA is TGTGCCAGCAGCCCAGGTGTACTTGGGGCAGGAGAGACCCAGTACTTC.